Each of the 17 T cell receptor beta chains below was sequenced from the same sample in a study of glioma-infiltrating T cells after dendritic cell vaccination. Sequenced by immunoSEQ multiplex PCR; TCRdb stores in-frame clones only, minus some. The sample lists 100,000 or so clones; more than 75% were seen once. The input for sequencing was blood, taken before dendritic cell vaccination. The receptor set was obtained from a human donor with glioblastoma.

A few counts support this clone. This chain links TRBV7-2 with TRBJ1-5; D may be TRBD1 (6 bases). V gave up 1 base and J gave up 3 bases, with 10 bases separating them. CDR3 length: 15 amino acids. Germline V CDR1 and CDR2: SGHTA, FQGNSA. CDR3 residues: CASSLGGQHNQPQHF. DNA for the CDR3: TGTGCCAGCAGCTTAGGGGGGCAGCACAATCAGCCCCAGCATTTT.

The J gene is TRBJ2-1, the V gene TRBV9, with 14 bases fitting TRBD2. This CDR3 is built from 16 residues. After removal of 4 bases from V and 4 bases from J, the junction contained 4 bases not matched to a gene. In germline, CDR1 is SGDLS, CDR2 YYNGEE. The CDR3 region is CASSLRLAGGYNEQFF. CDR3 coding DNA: TGTGCCAGCAGCCTGCGACTAGCGGGGGGGTACAATGAGCAGTTCTTC. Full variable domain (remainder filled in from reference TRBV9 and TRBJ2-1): DSGVTQTPKHLITATGQRVTLRCSPRSGDLSVYWYQQSLDQGLQFLIQYYNGEERAKGNILERFSAQQFPDLHSELNLSSLELGDSALYFCASSLRLAGGYNEQFFGPGTRLTVL.

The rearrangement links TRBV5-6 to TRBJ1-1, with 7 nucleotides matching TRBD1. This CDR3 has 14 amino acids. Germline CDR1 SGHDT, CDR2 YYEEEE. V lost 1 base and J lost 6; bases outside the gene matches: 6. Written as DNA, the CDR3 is TGTGCCAGCAGCTTGCAGTGGGACAGACCTGAAGCTTTCTTT. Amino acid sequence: CASSLQWDRPEAFF.

The CDR3 protein is CASMGNNEKLFF. In nucleotides, the CDR3 is TGTGCCAGCATGGGCAATAATGAAAAACTGTTTTTT. The chain employs TRBV6-5 and TRBJ1-4; D is unclear. Trimming removed 7 bases from V and 4 bases from J, with 7 bases in between. The CDR3 sequence is 12 residues long. Germline loops: CDR1 MNHEY, CDR2 SVGAGI.

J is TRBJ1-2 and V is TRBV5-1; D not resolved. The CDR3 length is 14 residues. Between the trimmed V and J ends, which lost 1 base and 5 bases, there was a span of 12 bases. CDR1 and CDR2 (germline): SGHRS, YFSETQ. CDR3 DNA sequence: TGCGCCAGCAGCTTGTCTGGAGGGAAGTATGGCTACACCTTC. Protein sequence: CASSLSGGKYGYTF. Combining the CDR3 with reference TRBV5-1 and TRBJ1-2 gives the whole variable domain KAGVTQTPRYLIKTRGQQVTLSCSPISGHRSVSWYQQTPGQGLQFLFEYFSETQRNKGNFPGRFSGRQFSNSRSEMNVSTLELGDSALYLCASSLSGGKYGYTFGSGTRLTVV.

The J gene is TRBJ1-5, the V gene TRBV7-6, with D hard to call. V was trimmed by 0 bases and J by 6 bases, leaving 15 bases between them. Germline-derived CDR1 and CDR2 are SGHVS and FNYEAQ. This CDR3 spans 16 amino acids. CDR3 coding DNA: TGTGCCAGCAGCTTAGCGCCACGGAGGGTGGGTCAGCCCCAGCATTTT. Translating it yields CASSLAPRRVGQPQHF.

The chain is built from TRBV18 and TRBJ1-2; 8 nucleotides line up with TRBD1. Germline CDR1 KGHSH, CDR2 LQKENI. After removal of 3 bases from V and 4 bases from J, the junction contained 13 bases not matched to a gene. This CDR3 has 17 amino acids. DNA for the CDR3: TGTGCCAGCTCACCTTTTCCGGGACAGGACCAAGTCTATGGCTACACCTTC. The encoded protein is CASSPFPGQDQVYGYTF. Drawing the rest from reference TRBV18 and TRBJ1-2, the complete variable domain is NAGVMQNPRHLVRRRGQEARLRCSPMKGHSHVYWYRQLPEEGLKFMVYLQKENIIDESGMPKERFSAEFPKEGPSILRIQQVVRGDSAAYFCASSPFPGQDQVYGYTFGSGTRLTVV.

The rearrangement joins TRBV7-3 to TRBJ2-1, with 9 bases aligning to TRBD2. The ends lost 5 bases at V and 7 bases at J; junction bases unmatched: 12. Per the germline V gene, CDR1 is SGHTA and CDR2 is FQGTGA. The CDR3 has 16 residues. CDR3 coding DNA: TGTGCCAGCAGCCCCACCGCTAGCGGGATATCGAATGAGCAGTTCTTC. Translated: CASSPTASGISNEQFF.

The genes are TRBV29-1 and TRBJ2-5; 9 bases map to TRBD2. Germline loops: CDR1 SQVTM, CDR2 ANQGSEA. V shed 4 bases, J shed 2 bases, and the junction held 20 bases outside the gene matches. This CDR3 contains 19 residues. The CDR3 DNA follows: TGCAGCGTTGCTTGGGACGAGGCTTTGTGGCGGGAGGGACAAGAGACCCAGTACTTC. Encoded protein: CSVAWDEALWREGQETQYF.

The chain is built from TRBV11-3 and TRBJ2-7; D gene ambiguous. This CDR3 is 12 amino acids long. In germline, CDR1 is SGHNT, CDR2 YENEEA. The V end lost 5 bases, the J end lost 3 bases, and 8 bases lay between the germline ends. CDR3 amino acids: CASSPFYYEQYF. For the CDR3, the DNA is TGTGCCAGCAGCCCCTTCTACTACGAGCAGTACTTC.

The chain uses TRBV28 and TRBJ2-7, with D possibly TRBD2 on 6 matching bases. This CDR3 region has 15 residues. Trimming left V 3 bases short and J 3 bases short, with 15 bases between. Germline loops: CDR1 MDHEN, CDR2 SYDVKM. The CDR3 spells CASSLGLQAIYEQYF. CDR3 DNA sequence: TGTGCCAGCAGTTTGGGACTTCAGGCCATCTACGAGCAGTACTTC.

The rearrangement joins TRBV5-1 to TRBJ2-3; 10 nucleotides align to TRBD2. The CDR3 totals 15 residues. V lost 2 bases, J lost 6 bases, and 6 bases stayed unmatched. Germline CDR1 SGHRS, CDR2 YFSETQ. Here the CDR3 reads CASSLAGGPWDTQYF. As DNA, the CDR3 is TGCGCCAGCAGCTTAGCGGGAGGGCCCTGGGATACGCAGTATTTT.

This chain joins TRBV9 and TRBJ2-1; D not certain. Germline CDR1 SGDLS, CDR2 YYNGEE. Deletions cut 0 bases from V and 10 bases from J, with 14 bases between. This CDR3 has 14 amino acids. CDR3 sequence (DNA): TGTGCCAGCAGCGTAGCGCGCAGGTCAGAGGAGCAGTTCTTC. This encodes CASSVARRSEEQFF.

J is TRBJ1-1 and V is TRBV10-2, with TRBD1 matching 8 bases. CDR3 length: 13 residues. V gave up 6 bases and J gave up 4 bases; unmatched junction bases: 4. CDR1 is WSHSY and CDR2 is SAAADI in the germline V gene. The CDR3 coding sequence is TGCGCCAGCAGCAAGGACAGGGTCACTGAAGCTTTCTTT. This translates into CASSKDRVTEAFF.

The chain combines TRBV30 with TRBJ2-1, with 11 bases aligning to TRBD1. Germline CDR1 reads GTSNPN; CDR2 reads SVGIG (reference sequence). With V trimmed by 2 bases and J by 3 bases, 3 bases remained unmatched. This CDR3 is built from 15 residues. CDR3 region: CAWSSGTGGYNEQFF. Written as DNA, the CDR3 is TGTGCCTGGAGTTCCGGGACAGGGGGCTACAATGAGCAGTTCTTC.

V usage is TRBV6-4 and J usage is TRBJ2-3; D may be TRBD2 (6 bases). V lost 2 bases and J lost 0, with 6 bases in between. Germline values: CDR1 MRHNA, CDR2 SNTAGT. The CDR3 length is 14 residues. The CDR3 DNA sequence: TGTGCCAGCAGTGACGGGACTAGCACAGATACGCAGTATTTT. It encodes CASSDGTSTDTQYF.

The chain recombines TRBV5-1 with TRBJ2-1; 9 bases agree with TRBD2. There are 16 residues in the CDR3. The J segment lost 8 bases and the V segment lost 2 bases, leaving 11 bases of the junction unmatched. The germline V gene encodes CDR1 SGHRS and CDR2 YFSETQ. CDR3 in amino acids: CASSLATSGSAHEQFF. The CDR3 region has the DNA TGCGCCAGCAGCTTAGCGACTAGCGGCTCAGCCCATGAGCAGTTCTTC.